This is a list of T cell receptor beta chains from one sample in a study of blood T cell repertoires in COVID-19. Method: immunoSEQ multiplex PCR; TCRdb's copy keeps in-frame clones and lacks some. The repertoire holds about 260,000 clones, over 80% seen once, with around 3.5% in the top ten. The source material was peripheral blood. These receptors originate from a middle-aged woman with acute or convalescent COVID-19. Each CDR3 is given with its conserved first and last residue. The D gene is left open where the match is weak. Not all rows give a size; the values are once, few, many and, for expanded clones, a class.

d_gene: -; abundance: -; v_gene: TRBV7-9; j_gene: TRBJ1-5; CDR3aa: CASSGTGSQPQHF; CDR3nt: TGTGCCAGCAGCGGAACCGGGAGCCAGCCCCAGCATTTT
d_gene: -; abundance: -; v_gene: TRBV7-6; j_gene: TRBJ1-5; CDR3aa: CASSFKDGRGNQPQHF; CDR3nt: TGTGCCAGCAGCTTTAAGGACGGGAGAGGCAATCAGCCCCAGCATTTT
d_gene: -; abundance: -; v_gene: TRBV6-5; j_gene: TRBJ2-1; CDR3aa: CASSYYASSYNEQFF; CDR3nt: TGTGCCAGCAGTTACTACGCGAGCTCCTACAATGAGCAGTTCTTC
d_gene: TRBD1; abundance: -; v_gene: TRBV24-1; j_gene: TRBJ1-5; CDR3aa: CATSDRQGTQPQHF; CDR3nt: TGTGCCACCAGTGACCGACAGGGAACGCAGCCCCAGCATTTT
d_gene: TRBD1; abundance: once; v_gene: TRBV5-4; j_gene: TRBJ1-6; CDR3aa: CASSSPGTGNSPLHF; CDR3nt: TGTGCCAGCAGCTCTCCCGGGACAGGGAATTCACCCCTCCACTTT
d_gene: TRBD1; abundance: -; v_gene: TRBV6-5; j_gene: TRBJ2-1; CDR3aa: CASSLRDRAIEQFF; CDR3nt: TGTGCCAGCAGCCTCCGGGACAGGGCCATTGAGCAGTTCTTC
d_gene: TRBD1; abundance: -; v_gene: TRBV23-1; j_gene: TRBJ2-1; CDR3aa: CASILIGDRGLGEQFF; CDR3nt: TGCGCCAGCATCCTTATTGGGGACAGGGGGTTGGGTGAGCAGTTCTTC
d_gene: -; abundance: -; v_gene: TRBV25-1; j_gene: TRBJ2-5; CDR3aa: CASSELFGGETQYF; CDR3nt: TGTGCCAGCAGTGAATTGTTCGGGGGAGAGACCCAGTACTTC
d_gene: TRBD1; abundance: -; v_gene: TRBV6-5; j_gene: TRBJ1-2; CDR3aa: CASSRDRGHGYTF; CDR3nt: TGTGCCAGCAGCCGGGACAGGGGGCATGGCTACACCTTC
d_gene: -; abundance: -; v_gene: TRBV24-1; j_gene: TRBJ1-1; CDR3aa: CATSDFGGTEAFF; CDR3nt: TGTGCCACCAGTGATTTTGGGGGGACTGAAGCTTTCTTT
d_gene: TRBD1; abundance: -; v_gene: TRBV10-3; j_gene: TRBJ1-2; CDR3aa: CAISETGGSYGYTF; CDR3nt: TGTGCCATCAGCGAGACAGGGGGCTCCTATGGCTACACCTTC
d_gene: -; abundance: -; v_gene: TRBV10-3; j_gene: TRBJ2-4; CDR3aa: CAISESPGIAKNIQYF; CDR3nt: TGTGCCATCAGTGAGTCGCCGGGGATAGCCAAAAACATTCAGTACTTC
d_gene: -; abundance: few; v_gene: TRBV7-9; j_gene: TRBJ1-1; CDR3aa: CASSLGAGPTEAFF; CDR3nt: TGTGCCAGCAGCTTAGGCGCAGGGCCCACTGAAGCTTTCTTT
d_gene: -; abundance: once; v_gene: TRBV10-3; j_gene: TRBJ2-2; CDR3aa: CAISDMGADKSGELFF; CDR3nt: TGTGCCATCAGTGACATGGGAGCGGATAAGTCCGGGGAGCTGTTTTTT
d_gene: -; abundance: -; v_gene: TRBV28; j_gene: TRBJ1-1; CDR3aa: CASIDGTLKKPNTEAFF; CDR3nt: TGTGCCAGCATCGACGGGACACTAAAAAAACCGAACACTGAAGCTTTCTTT
d_gene: -; abundance: -; v_gene: TRBV7-2; j_gene: TRBJ1-1; CDR3aa: CASSLPSGLEAFF; CDR3nt: TGTGCCAGCAGCTTACCCTCTGGACTTGAAGCTTTCTTT
d_gene: TRBD1; abundance: -; v_gene: TRBV3-1/TRBV3-2; j_gene: TRBJ1-1; CDR3aa: CASRDATGGTEAFF; CDR3nt: TGTGCCAGCAGAGATGCGACAGGGGGCACTGAAGCTTTCTTT
d_gene: -; abundance: -; v_gene: TRBV4-1; j_gene: TRBJ1-1; CDR3aa: CASSQSEGVEAFF; CDR3nt: TGCGCCAGCAGCCAATCCGAGGGCGTTGAAGCTTTCTTT
d_gene: TRBD1; abundance: -; v_gene: TRBV7-9; j_gene: TRBJ1-6; CDR3aa: CASSLLGTGSSPLHF; CDR3nt: TGTGCCAGCAGCTTACTCGGGACAGGGTCCTCACCCCTCCACTTT
d_gene: TRBD1; abundance: -; v_gene: TRBV6-5; j_gene: TRBJ2-3; CDR3aa: CASRRTGQSTDTQYF; CDR3nt: TGTGCCAGCAGACGGACAGGCCAGAGCACAGATACGCAGTATTTT
d_gene: TRBD1; abundance: -; v_gene: TRBV7-9; j_gene: TRBJ1-3; CDR3aa: CATSGGITSGNTIYF; CDR3nt: TGTGCCACCTCAGGGGGGATAACCTCTGGAAACACCATATATTTT
d_gene: -; abundance: -; v_gene: TRBV4-1; j_gene: TRBJ1-5; CDR3aa: CASSHDDGGYQPQHF; CDR3nt: TGCGCCAGCAGCCACGATGACGGGGGTTATCAGCCCCAGCATTTT
d_gene: -; abundance: few; v_gene: TRBV18; j_gene: TRBJ1-2; CDR3aa: CASSSKRNYGYTF; CDR3nt: TGTGCCAGCTCCTCTAAGAGGAACTATGGCTACACCTTC
d_gene: -; abundance: -; v_gene: TRBV7-2; j_gene: TRBJ1-6; CDR3aa: CASSPRRRVLSYNSPLHF; CDR3nt: TGTGCCAGCAGCCCGCGTCGGAGGGTACTTTCCTATAATTCACCCCTCCACTTT
d_gene: -; abundance: -; v_gene: TRBV10-3; j_gene: TRBJ1-6; CDR3aa: CAISEGQAGWGGTLHF; CDR3nt: TGTGCCATCAGTGAGGGGCAGGCGGGCTGGGGAGGGACCCTCCACTTT
d_gene: -; abundance: -; v_gene: TRBV19; j_gene: TRBJ1-5; CDR3aa: CASSIGGSNQPQHF; CDR3nt: TGTGCCAGTAGTATCGGGGGGAGCAATCAGCCCCAGCATTTT
d_gene: -; abundance: -; v_gene: TRBV2; j_gene: TRBJ1-3; CDR3aa: CATDSPSGNTIYF; CDR3nt: TGTGCCACCGACTCCCCCTCTGGAAACACCATATATTTT
d_gene: -; abundance: -; v_gene: TRBV24-1; j_gene: TRBJ1-5; CDR3aa: CATGRDNQPQHF; CDR3nt: TGTGCCACCGGCAGGGATAATCAGCCCCAGCATTTT
d_gene: -; abundance: -; v_gene: TRBV5-4; j_gene: TRBJ1-1; CDR3aa: CASSPLGARGTEAFF; CDR3nt: TGTGCCAGCAGCCCCCTAGGGGCCCGGGGGACTGAAGCTTTCTTT
d_gene: TRBD1; abundance: -; v_gene: TRBV5-8; j_gene: TRBJ1-6; CDR3aa: CASQIPPRGAFNSPLHF; CDR3nt: TGTGCCAGCCAAATTCCCCCCAGGGGGGCATTTAATTCACCCCTCCACTTT
d_gene: TRBD2; abundance: once; v_gene: TRBV2; j_gene: TRBJ2-3; CDR3aa: CASSPSGGAGDTQYF; CDR3nt: TGTGCCAGCAGTCCTAGCGGGGGGGCCGGAGATACGCAGTATTTT
d_gene: -; abundance: -; v_gene: TRBV19; j_gene: TRBJ1-1; CDR3aa: CASRRNTEAFF; CDR3nt: TGTGCCAGTAGGCGGAACACTGAAGCTTTCTTT
d_gene: -; abundance: -; v_gene: TRBV19; j_gene: TRBJ1-5; CDR3aa: CASSIPRVNQPQHF; CDR3nt: TGTGCCAGTAGTATCCCCAGGGTCAATCAGCCCCAGCATTTT
d_gene: -; abundance: -; v_gene: TRBV6-5; j_gene: TRBJ1-6; CDR3aa: CASSYSGGPPLHF; CDR3nt: TGTGCCAGCAGTTACTCTGGCGGTCCACCCCTCCACTTT
d_gene: -; abundance: -; v_gene: TRBV6-6; j_gene: TRBJ1-2; CDR3aa: CASSSAETGPRGYTF; CDR3nt: TGTGCCAGCAGCTCCGCCGAAACAGGGCCTCGTGGCTACACCTTC